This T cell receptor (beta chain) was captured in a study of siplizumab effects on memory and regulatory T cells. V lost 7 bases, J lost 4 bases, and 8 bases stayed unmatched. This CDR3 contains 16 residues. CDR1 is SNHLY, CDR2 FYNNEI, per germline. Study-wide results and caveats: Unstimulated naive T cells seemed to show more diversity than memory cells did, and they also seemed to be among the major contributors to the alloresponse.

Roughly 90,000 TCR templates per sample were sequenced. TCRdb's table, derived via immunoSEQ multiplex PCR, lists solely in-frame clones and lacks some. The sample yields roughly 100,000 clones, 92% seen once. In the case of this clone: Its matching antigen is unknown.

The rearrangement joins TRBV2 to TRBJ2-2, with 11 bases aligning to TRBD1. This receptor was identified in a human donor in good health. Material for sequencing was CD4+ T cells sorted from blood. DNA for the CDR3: TGTGCCAGCAAAGTGAGGGGGACAGGGGGCACCGGGGAGCTGTTTTTT. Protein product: CASKVRGTGGTGELFF.